This paragraph covers one T cell receptor (beta chain) sequence. The data derive from a study of T-cell reconstitution after alpha-beta-depleted transplantation in children. The CDR3 totals 15 residues. Germline V lookup: CDR1 SGDLS, CDR2 YYNGEE. The germline V and J ends were trimmed by 4 bases and 1 base, with 12 bases remaining between them. TCRbeta library preparation incorporated unique molecular identifiers. TCRdb reprocessed the PCR reads with MiXCR, giving one entry per CDR3 protein. The sample records some 350,000 distinct CDR3 sequences, over 9% being singletons. The source of this sequence is a human donor who donated a stem cell graft to a child with acute lymphoblastic leukemia. The source was PBMCs from the stem cell graft donor, collected from the stem cell graft. V and J are TRBV9 and TRBJ2-1; D is undetermined. This CDR3 reads CASSQAQSSYNEQFF. For the CDR3, the DNA is TGTGCCAGCAGCCAGGCTCAATCGTCCTACAATGAGCAGTTCTTC. The full variable domain, with the rest looked up from reference TRBV9 and TRBJ2-1, is DSGVTQTPKHLITATGQRVTLRCSPRSGDLSVYWYQQSLDQGLQFLIQYYNGEERAKGNILERFSAQQFPDLHSELNLSSLELGDSALYFCASSQAQSSYNEQFFGPGTRLTVL.